This TCR beta chain was captured by sequencing in a study of beta chain features in type 1 diabetes. On the study more broadly: There were approximately 110,000,000 sorted cells examined across all samples. Study-level results: Across patients, naive, central memory and Treg TCRB repertoires exhibited apparently greater similarity than was observed across healthy donors.

This clone was detected only a few times. Antigen unknown. There was one heparinised blood draw per donor, averaging around 120 mL. Expressed TCRB transcripts got sequenced, as all isolated RNA was reverse transcribed. Profiling relied on immunoSEQ multiplex PCR, and the TCRdb table lists in-frame clones only, not all of them. The sample has fewer than 500,000 clones, roughly 13% seen once; the top ten hold roughly 0.04%. This CDR3 is built from 12 residues. Germline V gene sequence: CDR1 ENHRY, CDR2 SYGVKD. The ends lost 8 bases at V and 8 bases at J; junction bases unmatched: 6. This receptor was taken from a man aged 30-40 years in good health. The rearrangement uses TRBV10-3 and TRBJ1-1, with TRBD1 identical over 9 bases. Source material: naive CD4+ T cells from blood. The CDR3 protein is CAIGGTGREAFF. CDR3 bases: TGTGCCATCGGCGGGACAGGGCGGGAAGCTTTCTTT.